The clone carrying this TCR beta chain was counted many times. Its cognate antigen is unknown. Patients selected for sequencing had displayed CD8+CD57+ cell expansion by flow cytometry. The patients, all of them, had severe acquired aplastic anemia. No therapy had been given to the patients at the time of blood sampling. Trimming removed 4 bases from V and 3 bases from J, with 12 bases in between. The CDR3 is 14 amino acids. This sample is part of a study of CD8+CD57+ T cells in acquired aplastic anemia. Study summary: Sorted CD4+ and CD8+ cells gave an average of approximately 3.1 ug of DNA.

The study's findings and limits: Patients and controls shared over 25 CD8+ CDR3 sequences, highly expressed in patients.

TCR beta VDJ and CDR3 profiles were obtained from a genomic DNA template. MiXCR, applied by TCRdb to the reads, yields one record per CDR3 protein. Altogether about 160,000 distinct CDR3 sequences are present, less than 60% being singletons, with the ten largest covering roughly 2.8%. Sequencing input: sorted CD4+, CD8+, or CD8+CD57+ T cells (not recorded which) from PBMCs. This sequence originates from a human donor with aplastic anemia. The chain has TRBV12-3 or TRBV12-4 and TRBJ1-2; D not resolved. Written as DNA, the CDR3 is TGTGCCAGCAGTTCCGTAGGGCTTGACTATGGCTACACCTTC. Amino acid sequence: CASSSVGLDYGYTF.